This is a list of T cell receptor beta chains from one sample in a study of blood T cell repertoires in COVID-19. Profiled with immunoSEQ multiplex PCR; TCRdb holds only in-frame clones, not every one. This sample has around 20,000 clones; 87% occur once, and the top ten carry 7.9%. Sequences were obtained from peripheral blood. The receptor set was obtained from a human donor with active COVID-19. The donor label of this sample is uncertain. The CDR3 runs from the conserved cysteine through the conserved F or W. The D gene is left open where the match is weak. Clone size is shown for a subset of rows, as once, few, many or a class of expanded clone.

J gene: TRBJ2-7
D gene: -
clone size: -
V gene: TRBV6-5
CDR3 protein: CASSYQGSLAGEQYF
CDR3 DNA: TGTGCCAGCAGTTACCAGGGGAGCTTAGCCGGCGAGCAGTACTTC

J gene: TRBJ1-5
D gene: TRBD1
clone size: few
V gene: TRBV30
CDR3 protein: CAWSRDREDQPQHF
CDR3 DNA: TGTGCCTGGAGTCGCGACAGGGAAGATCAGCCCCAGCATTTT

J gene: TRBJ2-6
D gene: -
clone size: -
V gene: TRBV25-1
CDR3 protein: CASSEYQSGANVLTF
CDR3 DNA: TGTGCCAGCAGTGAATACCAATCTGGGGCCAACGTCCTGACTTTC

J gene: TRBJ2-1
D gene: -
clone size: -
V gene: TRBV5-1
CDR3 protein: CASSLAPASSSSYNEQFF
CDR3 DNA: TGCGCCAGCAGCTTGGCCCCGGCATCCTCTAGTTCCTACAATGAGCAGTTCTTC

J gene: TRBJ1-1
D gene: TRBD1
clone size: -
V gene: TRBV11-3
CDR3 protein: CASSLVLTGGTEAFF
CDR3 DNA: TGTGCCAGCAGCTTAGTTTTGACAGGGGGCACTGAAGCTTTCTTT

J gene: TRBJ2-7
D gene: TRBD1
clone size: -
V gene: TRBV5-1
CDR3 protein: CASTTLDRAYGQYF
CDR3 DNA: TGCGCCAGCACCACCCTAGACAGGGCCTACGGGCAGTACTTC

J gene: TRBJ2-7
D gene: -
clone size: -
V gene: TRBV11-2
CDR3 protein: CASSLAGAYEQYF
CDR3 DNA: TGTGCCAGCAGCTTAGCGGGAGCGTACGAGCAGTACTTC

J gene: TRBJ2-1
D gene: -
clone size: -
V gene: TRBV18
CDR3 protein: CASSPKRRSSYNEQFF
CDR3 DNA: TGTGCCAGCTCACCCAAGCGGAGGAGCTCCTACAATGAGCAGTTCTTC

J gene: TRBJ2-3
D gene: -
clone size: -
V gene: TRBV3-1/TRBV3-2
CDR3 protein: CASSQRTGLVGKDTQYF
CDR3 DNA: TGTGCCAGCAGCCAAAGAACAGGTCTGGTTGGAAAAGATACGCAGTATTTT

J gene: TRBJ2-5
D gene: -
clone size: -
V gene: TRBV11-3
CDR3 protein: CASSLNGRGETQYF
CDR3 DNA: TGTGCCAGCAGCTTAAACGGCCGGGGGGAGACCCAGTACTTC

J gene: TRBJ2-3
D gene: TRBD1
clone size: -
V gene: TRBV10-2
CDR3 protein: CASSDGWDRGTDTQYF
CDR3 DNA: TGCGCCAGCAGTGATGGGTGGGACAGGGGGACGGATACGCAGTATTTT

J gene: TRBJ2-7
D gene: TRBD1
clone size: -
V gene: TRBV14
CDR3 protein: CASSQVIPGQGLHEQYF
CDR3 DNA: TGTGCCAGCAGCCAGGTGATTCCGGGACAGGGGCTCCACGAGCAGTACTTC

J gene: TRBJ2-1
D gene: -
clone size: -
V gene: TRBV5-1
CDR3 protein: CASSPQQGRNEQFF
CDR3 DNA: TGCGCCAGCAGCCCACAACAGGGTCGAAATGAGCAGTTCTTC

J gene: TRBJ2-7
D gene: -
clone size: -
V gene: TRBV6-2/TRBV6-3
CDR3 protein: CASSLIISEQYF
CDR3 DNA: TGTGCCAGCAGCCTTATTATCTCCGAGCAGTACTTC

J gene: TRBJ1-1
D gene: -
clone size: -
V gene: TRBV4-1
CDR3 protein: CASSQDFRGNTEAFF
CDR3 DNA: TGCGCCAGCAGCCAAGATTTCAGGGGGAACACTGAAGCTTTCTTT

J gene: TRBJ2-7
D gene: -
clone size: -
V gene: TRBV2
CDR3 protein: CAILLGSRGYEQYF
CDR3 DNA: TGTGCCATCTTGTTGGGCAGCCGAGGGTACGAGCAGTACTTC

J gene: TRBJ1-2
D gene: -
clone size: -
V gene: TRBV7-8
CDR3 protein: CASSQGGNYGYTF
CDR3 DNA: TGTGCCAGCAGCCAAGGCGGTAACTATGGCTACACCTTC

J gene: TRBJ2-5
D gene: -
clone size: -
V gene: TRBV21-1
CDR3 protein: CASIQPARGQETQYF
CDR3 DNA: TGTGCCAGCATCCAACCCGCTAGAGGGCAAGAGACCCAGTACTTC

J gene: TRBJ2-1
D gene: -
clone size: -
V gene: TRBV18
CDR3 protein: CASSSQDRGDEQFF
CDR3 DNA: TGTGCCAGCTCATCCCAAGACCGTGGAGACGAGCAGTTCTTC

J gene: TRBJ2-3
D gene: TRBD2
clone size: -
V gene: TRBV24-1
CDR3 protein: CATSDGRAPSGADTQYF
CDR3 DNA: TGTGCCACCAGTGACGGGAGGGCCCCCTCTGGAGCAGATACGCAGTATTTT

J gene: TRBJ2-7
D gene: -
clone size: -
V gene: TRBV12-5
CDR3 protein: CASGRVSEQYF
CDR3 DNA: TGTGCTAGTGGGAGGGTCTCCGAGCAGTACTTC

J gene: TRBJ2-2
D gene: -
clone size: -
V gene: TRBV5-4
CDR3 protein: CASSPDSKATGELFF
CDR3 DNA: TGTGCCAGCAGCCCGGACTCTAAAGCCACCGGGGAGCTGTTTTTT

J gene: TRBJ2-3
D gene: -
clone size: -
V gene: TRBV2
CDR3 protein: CASSITRTRTDTQYF
CDR3 DNA: TGTGCCAGCAGCATTACTAGGACCCGCACAGATACGCAGTATTTT

J gene: TRBJ1-4
D gene: TRBD1
clone size: -
V gene: TRBV4-1
CDR3 protein: CASSQGTGTNEKLFF
CDR3 DNA: TGCGCCAGCAGCCAAGGGACAGGTACTAATGAAAAACTGTTTTTT

J gene: TRBJ2-7
D gene: -
clone size: -
V gene: TRBV25-1
CDR3 protein: CASESRVGPYEQYF
CDR3 DNA: TGTGCCAGCGAGTCGAGGGTAGGGCCCTACGAGCAGTACTTC